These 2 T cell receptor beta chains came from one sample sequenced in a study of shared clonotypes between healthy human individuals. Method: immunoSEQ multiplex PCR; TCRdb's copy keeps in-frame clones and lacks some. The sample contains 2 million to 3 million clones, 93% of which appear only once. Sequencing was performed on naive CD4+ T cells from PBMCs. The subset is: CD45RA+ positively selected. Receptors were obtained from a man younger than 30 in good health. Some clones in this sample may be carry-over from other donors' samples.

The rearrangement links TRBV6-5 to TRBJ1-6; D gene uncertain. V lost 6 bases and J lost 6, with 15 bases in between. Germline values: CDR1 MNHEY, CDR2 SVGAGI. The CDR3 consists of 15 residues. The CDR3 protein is CASSVPPGRNSPLHF. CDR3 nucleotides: TGTGCCAGCAGCGTCCCTCCGGGTCGTAATTCACCCCTCCACTTT.

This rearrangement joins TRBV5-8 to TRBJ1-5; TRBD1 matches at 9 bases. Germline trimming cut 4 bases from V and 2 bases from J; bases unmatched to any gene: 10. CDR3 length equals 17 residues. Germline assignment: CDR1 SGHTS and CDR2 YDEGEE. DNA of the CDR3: TGTGCCAGCAGCCCAGGACAGGGGACCACCGGCAATCAGCCCCAGCATTTT. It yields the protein CASSPGQGTTGNQPQHF.